The 15 T cell receptor beta chains below come from one sample, sequenced in a study of PD-1 blockade in mismatch repair-deficient tumors. Libraries were prepared by immunoSEQ multiplex PCR; TCRdb keeps only in-frame clonotypes and omits some of them. The profile covers roughly 38,000 clones, with approximately 80% appearing a single time and 1.1% taken by the ten largest. The material was PBMCs, obtained around 38 weeks after starting pembrolizumab. These receptors all stem from an adult with mismatch repair-deficient cancer.

The V and J genes are TRBV4-2 and TRBJ2-1; perhaps TRBD2 as D (5 bases). This CDR3 region has 12 residues. CDR1 is LGHNA and CDR2 is YNFKEQ in the germline V gene. The V and J ends lost 1 base and 14 bases respectively, with 12 bases between them. CDR3 in amino acids: CASSQVGLAEFF. The CDR3 DNA reads as TGTGCCAGCAGCCAAGTAGGACTCGCGGAGTTCTTC.

The chain uses TRBV14 and TRBJ2-1; 7 bases are shared with TRBD2. After removal of 3 bases from V and 3 bases from J, the junction contained 8 bases not matched to a gene. The germline V gene encodes CDR1 SGHDN and CDR2 FVKESK. This CDR3 comprises 16 residues. As DNA, the CDR3 is TGTGCCAGCAGCCATGCGCTAGCGGTTAACTACAATGAGCAGTTCTTC. Encoded protein: CASSHALAVNYNEQFF.

This chain links TRBV27 with TRBJ1-4; D remains unclear. Per germline, CDR1 MNHEY and CDR2 SMNVEV (reference sequence). The CDR3 totals 13 residues. V was pared by 1 base and J by 5 bases, with 5 bases between. DNA for the CDR3: TGTGCCAGCAGTTTATTCAGAAATGAAAAACTGTTTTTT. Translating it yields CASSLFRNEKLFF.

This clone is a singleton in its sample. This chain joins TRBV4-2 and TRBJ2-3, with 8 bases aligning to TRBD2. V was pared by 4 bases and J by 0 bases, with 12 bases of the junction left unmatched. The CDR3 extends over 18 amino acids. The V gene's germline CDR1 is LGHNA and CDR2 YNFKEQ. The CDR3 loop reads CASSPVVAGLPSTDTQYF. The CDR3 DNA sequence: TGTGCCAGCAGCCCCGTGGTAGCGGGACTACCTAGCACAGATACGCAGTATTTT.

A few counts support this clone. This rearrangement joins TRBV5-1 to TRBJ1-6, with 7 bases identical to TRBD1. Losses at the gene ends were 0 bases for V and 7 bases for J; bases not matched to a gene: 4. Germline V gene lookup returns CDR1 SGHRS and CDR2 YFSETQ. The CDR3 length is 15 residues. CDR3 amino acids: CASSLGQGENSPLHF. CDR3 bases: TGCGCCAGCAGCTTGGGGCAGGGGGAGAATTCACCCCTCCACTTT.

The table lists this clone with a count of one. V gene TRBV18 combines with J gene TRBJ1-5; 7 nucleotides agree with TRBD1. J was trimmed by 4 bases and V by 6 bases; bases with no gene match: 6. In germline, CDR1 is KGHSH, CDR2 LQKENI. This CDR3 spans 14 amino acids. CDR3 in amino acids: CASSLADRNQPQHF. Here the CDR3 DNA reads TGTGCCAGCTCGCTTGCGGACAGGAATCAGCCCCAGCATTTT.

The chain uses TRBV29-1 and TRBJ2-7; tentative D call: TRBD1 (5 bases). V lost 4 bases, J lost 2 bases, and 6 bases lay in between. The germline gives CDR1 SQVTM, CDR2 ANQGSEA. The CDR3 is 11 amino acids. CDR3 DNA: TGCAGCGTTGTGACAGCCTACGAGCAGTACTTC. It translates to CSVVTAYEQYF.

The chain uses TRBV7-6 and TRBJ1-1, with D maybe TRBD1 (6 bases). The germline gives CDR1 SGHVS, CDR2 FNYEAQ. This CDR3 has 14 amino acids. The V and J ends lost 5 bases and 1 base respectively, with 11 bases between them. The CDR3 DNA reads as TGTGCCAGCAGCGGCCAGACAGGGAACACTGAAGCTTTCTTT. It is translated as CASSGQTGNTEAFF.

This rearrangement joins TRBV6-5 to TRBJ1-2; tentatively, D is TRBD1 (6 bases). With 2 bases removed from V and 8 bases from J, the gap between germline ends came to 12 bases. Germline CDR1 MNHEY, CDR2 SVGAGI. The CDR3 runs 13 residues. The CDR3 DNA sequence: TGTGCCAGCAGTTACGACAGGTCCTACGGCTACACCTTC. It is translated as CASSYDRSYGYTF.

J is TRBJ2-7 and V is TRBV27; TRBD2 matches at 7 bases. CDR1 and CDR2 (germline): MNHEY, SMNVEV (reference sequence). The CDR3 totals 17 residues. Unmatched junction bases numbered 18, after V lost 10 bases and J lost 0 bases. The CDR3 spells CATSTLADFLGSYEQYF. The CDR3 coding sequence is TGTGCCACCAGCACCCTAGCGGACTTCCTCGGCTCCTACGAGCAGTACTTC.

The V call is TRBV4-2, the J call TRBJ2-2; no reliable D call. This CDR3 has 13 amino acids. Between the trimmed V and J ends, which lost 4 bases and 3 bases, there was a span of 6 bases. Looked up from germline, CDR1 is LGHNA and CDR2 is YNFKEQ. CDR3 amino acids: CASSLVDTGELFF. CDR3 nucleotides: TGTGCCAGCAGCCTTGTAGACACCGGGGAGCTGTTTTTT.

V is TRBV6-1 and J is TRBJ2-7; possible D gene TRBD1, 5 bases. Germline V lookup: CDR1 MNHNS, CDR2 SASEGT. With 7 bases removed from V and 2 bases from J, the gap between germline ends came to 18 bases. The CDR3 has 15 amino acids. The CDR3 nucleotides are TGTGCCAGCACTCCCATACGGACAAAAGCCTACGAGCAGTACTTC. This encodes CASTPIRTKAYEQYF.

The genes are TRBV28 and TRBJ1-4, with 9 bases matching TRBD1. This CDR3 spans 16 amino acids. The germline V gene has CDR1 MDHEN and CDR2 SYDVKM. V lost 10 bases and J lost 8; bases outside the gene matches: 17. CDR3 DNA sequence: TGTGCCACCTTGGTACCAACCGGGACAGGGAAGGAAAAACTGTTTTTT. Protein: CATLVPTGTGKEKLFF.

The chain links TRBV9 to TRBJ2-1, with a possible D match to TRBD2 (7 bases). Trimming took off 0 bases at V and 10 bases at J, with 17 bases between the two ends. There are 15 residues in the CDR3. Germline CDR1 SGDLS, CDR2 YYNGEE. This CDR3 is CASSVEGEGQQEQFF. The CDR3 DNA follows: TGTGCCAGCAGCGTAGAGGGGGAGGGACAACAGGAGCAGTTCTTC.

This sequence joins TRBV9 and TRBJ2-7, with TRBD1 matching 7 bases. Germline assignment: CDR1 SGDLS and CDR2 YYNGEE. This CDR3 comprises 15 residues. V lost 4 bases, J lost 3 bases, and 10 bases stayed unmatched. The CDR3 DNA reads as TGTGCCAGCAGCCCCGGCCGGACAGGAAACTACGAGCAGTACTTC. Encoded protein: CASSPGRTGNYEQYF.